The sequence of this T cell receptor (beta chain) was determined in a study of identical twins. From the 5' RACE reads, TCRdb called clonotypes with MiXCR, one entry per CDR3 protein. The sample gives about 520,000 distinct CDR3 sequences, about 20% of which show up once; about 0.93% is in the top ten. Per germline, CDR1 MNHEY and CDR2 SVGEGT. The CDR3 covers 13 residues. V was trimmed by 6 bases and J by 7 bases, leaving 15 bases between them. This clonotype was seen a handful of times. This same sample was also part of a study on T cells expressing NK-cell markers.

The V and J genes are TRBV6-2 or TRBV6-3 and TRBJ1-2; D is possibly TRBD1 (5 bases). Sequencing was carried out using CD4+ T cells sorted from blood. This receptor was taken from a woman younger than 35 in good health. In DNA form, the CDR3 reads TGTGCCAGCAGCGACAGTCCTTTTGGTGGCTACACCTTC. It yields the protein CASSDSPFGGYTF.